This TCR beta chain comes out of a study of blood T cells in healthy people across ages. Every sample had a minimum of 6 million PBMCs isolated. Each sample yielded at least 6 micrograms of PBMC total RNA. A second PCR of roughly 7 to 11 cycles used a sample-barcoded 5' primer and a J-beta primer mix. A single record per CDR3 protein comes from TCRdb applying MiXCR to the 5' RACE reads. Here the sample spans about 2 million distinct CDR3 sequences, 49% being singletons. The CDR3 contains 17 residues. The junction had 16 bases not matched to a gene; V was cut back by 3 bases and J by 6 bases. Germline V lookup: CDR1 LGHNA, CDR2 YNFKEQ.

The sequencing sample was made of blood. The origin of this receptor is a woman in her thirties or forties in good health. The gene calls are TRBV4-2 and TRBJ2-7, with TRBD2 matching over 8 bases. The CDR3 here is CASSQKGSGTSTGEQYF. The CDR3 DNA follows: TGTGCCAGCAGCCAGAAGGGGTCCGGGACTAGTACGGGCGAGCAGTACTTC.